Below, 20 T cell receptor beta chains from the same sample are listed, as sequenced in a study of T cell repertoires in cytomegalovirus infection. TCRdb re-analysed the reads in MiXCR, keeping a single row per CDR3 protein. The table includes 400,000 to 550,000 distinct CDR3 sequences, roughly 12% detected once. Sequencing was carried out using PBMCs. These receptor sequences come from a human donor in good health (CMV status not recorded). Some clones in this sample may be carry-over from other donors' samples.

This clonotype was seen at least ten times. The chain is built from TRBV5-1 and TRBJ1-2, with a possible D match to TRBD1 (6 bases). Trimming shortened V by 4 bases and J by 4 bases, and 14 bases separated the two germline ends. CDR3 length equals 14 residues. The germline CDR1 and CDR2 sequences are SGHRS and YFSETQ. The CDR3: CASSAGTFTYGYTF. The CDR3 nucleotides read TGCGCCAGCAGCGCCGGGACATTTACCTATGGCTACACCTTC.

CDR3 amino acids: CSASMDRGYGYTF. The CDR3 region has the DNA TGCAGTGCTAGTATGGACAGGGGTTATGGCTACACCTTC. The chain combines TRBV20-1 with TRBJ1-2; 9 nucleotides align to TRBD1. The CDR3 has 13 amino acids. The germline CDR1 and CDR2 sequences are DFQATT and SNEGSKA (reference sequence). With V trimmed by 3 bases and J by 5 bases, 4 bases remained unmatched.

The chain has TRBV10-3 and TRBJ2-1, with D unclear. V was shortened by 3 bases and J by 0 bases, with 9 bases between the two germline ends. There are 15 residues in the CDR3. Germline loops: CDR1 ENHRY, CDR2 SYGVKD. The chain's CDR3 is CAISDSPSSYNEQFF. The CDR3 coding sequence is TGTGCCATCAGTGACAGCCCCAGCTCCTACAATGAGCAGTTCTTC.

Ten or more counts support this clonotype. The gene calls are TRBV24-1 and TRBJ2-2; 7 bases align to TRBD1. CDR3 length equals 16 residues. The V segment lost 5 bases and the J segment 5 bases; nucleotides outside the gene matches: 10. CDR1 and CDR2 from the germline V gene are KGHDR and SFDVKD. DNA of the CDR3: TGTGCCACCAGTGGGTCGGGACAGAGGGTTACCGGGGAGCTGTTTTTT. It is translated as CATSGSGQRVTGELFF.

The rearrangement uses TRBV7-3 and TRBJ1-1; tentative D call: TRBD1 (5 bases). CDR1 is SGHTA, CDR2 FQGTGA, per germline. This CDR3 is built from 14 residues. Trimming stripped 5 bases from V and 7 bases from J, with 17 bases between. The CDR3 DNA sequence: TGTGCCAGCAGCCCGACAGTTAACGGTATTGAAGCTTTCTTT. Protein product: CASSPTVNGIEAFF. The variable domain in full, completed from reference TRBV7-3 and TRBJ1-1, reads GAGVSQTPSNKVTEKGKYVELRCDPISGHTALYWYRQSLGQGPEFLIYFQGTGAADDSGLPNDRFFAVRPEGSVSTLKIQRTERGDSAVYLCASSPTVNGIEAFFGQGTRLTVV.

V is TRBV10-2 and J is TRBJ2-2, with D possibly being TRBD1 or TRBD2 (6 bases each). CDR3 size: 16 residues. The ends were cut back, 8 bases at V and 0 bases at J, with 16 bases in the middle. CDR1 and CDR2 from the germline V gene are WSHSY and SAAADI. CDR3 amino acids: CASGGTSDTNTGELFF. CDR3 nucleotide sequence: TGCGCCAGCGGGGGGACATCCGATACGAACACCGGGGAGCTGTTTTTT.

This clonotype was seen repeatedly, ten times or more. The chain uses TRBV2 and TRBJ2-2, with 11 nucleotides matching TRBD2. CDR1 and CDR2 (germline): SNHLY, FYNNEI. J was trimmed by 4 bases and V by 8 bases; bases with no gene match: 6. This CDR3 comprises 15 residues. CDR3 nucleotide sequence: TGTGCCAGCTTCCCGGGACTAGCGGTCACCGGGGAGCTGTTTTTT. Its translation is CASFPGLAVTGELFF.

This clonotype was counted at least ten times. V usage is TRBV20-1 and J usage is TRBJ2-7, with 9 bases that match TRBD2. Germline loops: CDR1 DFQATT, CDR2 SNEGSKA (reference sequence). The CDR3 totals 15 residues. The trim removed 1 base at V and 0 bases at J, leaving 4 bases unmatched. Here the CDR3 DNA reads TGCAGTGCTAGAGTGGCGGGGGGGAGCTCCTACGAGCAGTACTTC. It is translated as CSARVAGGSSYEQYF.

A few counts support this clonotype. The chain is built from TRBV29-1 and TRBJ2-1; weak D call: TRBD2 (5 bases). Germline V gene data show CDR1 as SQVTM and CDR2 as ANQGSEA. Trimming left V 6 bases short and J 5 bases short, with 8 bases between. CDR3 length: 11 amino acids. In DNA, the CDR3 is TGCAGCGTGGACGGGGACAATGAGCAGTTCTTC. Encoded protein: CSVDGDNEQFF.

This clonotype occurred a few times. CDR3 bases: TGTGCCAGCAGTTCCCTTAGGGGCGGCAGCAATCAGCCCCAGCATTTT. This translates into CASSSLRGGSNQPQHF. This chain uses TRBV6-6 with TRBJ1-5, with D perhaps matching TRBD1 (5 bases). V shed 4 bases and J shed 1 base, with 14 bases lying between them. CDR1 and CDR2 (germline): MNHNY, SVGAGI (reference sequence). The length of the CDR3 is 16 residues.

In this sample, this clonotype turned up many times. The V gene is TRBV10-3, the J gene TRBJ2-3; 9 bases line up with TRBD2. CDR3 length: 17 residues. Losses at the gene ends were 6 bases for V and 1 base for J; bases not matched to a gene: 11. Per the germline V gene, CDR1 is ENHRY and CDR2 is SYGVKD. CDR3 amino acids: CAIRTSGRVKGTDTQYF. The DNA for the CDR3 is TGTGCCATCAGGACTAGCGGTCGGGTAAAGGGCACAGATACGCAGTATTTT.

This clonotype has a handful of counts. The chain combines TRBV24-1 with TRBJ2-2; TRBD1 aligns across 9 bases. CDR1 and CDR2 (germline): KGHDR, SFDVKD. V shed 6 bases, J shed 1 base, and the junction held 5 bases outside the gene matches. This CDR3 has 16 amino acids. Here the CDR3 reads CATSPGQGKNTGELFF. CDR3 in DNA: TGTGCCACCAGTCCCGGACAGGGGAAGAACACCGGGGAGCTGTTTTTT.

In this sample, this clonotype turned up many times. The rearrangement links TRBV28 to TRBJ2-7; D gene ambiguous. V was cut by 4 bases and J by 9 bases, with 10 bases left in between. Germline CDR1 and CDR2: MDHEN and SYDVKM. The CDR3 length is 11 residues. CDR3 bases: TGTGCCAGCAGTTCGGACGGCCCGCAGTACTTC. Amino acids: CASSSDGPQYF.

This clonotype occurred many times. The chain employs TRBV28 and TRBJ1-2; TRBD1 matches 9 bases. In germline, CDR1 is MDHEN, CDR2 SYDVKM. Trimming cost V 2 bases and J 7 bases; bases outside gene matches: 2. The length of the CDR3 is 13 residues. The CDR3 sequence is CASSLRTGAGYTF. The CDR3 coding sequence is TGTGCCAGCAGTTTAAGGACAGGGGCTGGCTACACCTTC.

In this sample, this clonotype turned up many times. This chain joins TRBV27 and TRBJ2-1; D may be TRBD1 (6 bases). The CDR3 has 16 amino acids. Per the germline V gene, CDR1 is MNHEY and CDR2 is SMNVEV (reference sequence). V lost 3 bases to trimming and J lost 2 bases, with 14 bases between them. The chain's CDR3 is CASSLFAQGTYNEQFF. The CDR3 DNA follows: TGTGCCAGCAGTTTGTTCGCACAGGGAACCTACAATGAGCAGTTCTTC.

There are a few counts of this clonotype. The chain recombines TRBV5-1 with TRBJ2-7; 13 bases are a match to TRBD2. The CDR3 has 15 residues. Germline V lookup: CDR1 SGHRS, CDR2 YFSETQ. J gave up 3 bases and V 2 bases, and 2 bases lay outside the gene matches. The CDR3 is CASSLLAGGNYEQYF. The CDR3 coding sequence is TGCGCCAGCAGCTTACTAGCGGGAGGGAACTACGAGCAGTACTTC.

This clonotype was counted ten times or more. The V call is TRBV11-2, the J call TRBJ2-2; D ambiguous. The CDR3 is made up of 15 amino acids. Germline V gene data show CDR1 as SGHAT and CDR2 as FQNNGV. The V gene lost 3 bases and the J gene lost 4 bases, with 12 bases spanning the gap. As DNA, the CDR3 is TGTGCCAGCAGCTTTAACCCCGACCCCACCGGGGAGCTGTTTTTT. This gives the protein CASSFNPDPTGELFF.

The chain carries TRBV20-1 and TRBJ1-5, with D tentatively TRBD1 (5 bases). The CDR3 is 13 amino acids. V gave up 6 bases and J gave up 4 bases, with 13 bases separating them. Per germline, CDR1 DFQATT and CDR2 SNEGSKA (reference sequence). CDR3 nucleotides: TGCAGTGCGAATCCGGGACCGAATCAGCCCCAGCATTTT. Translation: CSANPGPNQPQHF.

This clonotype was seen many times. The chain joins TRBV7-9 to TRBJ1-1, with a tentative D call TRBD1 (6 bases). From germline, CDR1 is SEHNR and CDR2 FQNEAQ (reference sequence). The CDR3 length is 14 residues. The ends were cut back, 6 bases at V and 4 bases at J, with 15 bases in the middle. CDR3 sequence: CASRPNGQSTEAFF. The CDR3 DNA follows: TGTGCCAGCAGGCCCAATGGACAGAGCACTGAAGCTTTCTTT.

This clonotype was recorded many times. This chain connects TRBV7-9 to TRBJ2-4; D not resolved. Germline assignment: CDR1 SEHNR and CDR2 FQNEAQ (reference sequence). V was shortened by 10 bases and J by 1 base, with 20 bases between the two germline ends. The CDR3 length is 16 residues. The CDR3 bases are TGTGCCAACGAGTCGATTTCAGGTCAGGCCAAAAACATTCAGTACTTC. This sequence encodes CANESISGQAKNIQYF.